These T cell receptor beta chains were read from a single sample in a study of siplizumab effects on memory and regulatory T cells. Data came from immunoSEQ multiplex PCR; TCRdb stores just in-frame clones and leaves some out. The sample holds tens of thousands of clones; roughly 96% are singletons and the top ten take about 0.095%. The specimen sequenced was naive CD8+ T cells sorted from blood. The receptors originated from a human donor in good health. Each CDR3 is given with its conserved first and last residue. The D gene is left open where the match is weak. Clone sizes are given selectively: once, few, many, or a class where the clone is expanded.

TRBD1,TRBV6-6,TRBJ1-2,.,TGTGCCAGCAGTTTTACAGGGGCCCTAGATGGCTACACCTTC,CASSFTGALDGYTF
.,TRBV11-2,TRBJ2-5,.,TGTGCCAGCAGCTCCGGGACATCAGAGACCCAGTACTTC,CASSSGTSETQYF
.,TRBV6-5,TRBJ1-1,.,TGTGCCAGCAGAGTGAACACTGAAGCTTTCTTT,CASRVNTEAFF
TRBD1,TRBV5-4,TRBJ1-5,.,TGTGCCAGCAGCACAGGGGCTGAAGGTCAGCCCCAGCATTTT,CASSTGAEGQPQHF
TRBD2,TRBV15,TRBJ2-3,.,TGTGCCACCAGCAGAGGGACTAGCGCTAGCACAGATACGCAGTATTTT,CATSRGTSASTDTQYF
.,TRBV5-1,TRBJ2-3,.,TGCGCCAGCAGCTTGGAGCAGGGCACAGATACGCAGTATTTT,CASSLEQGTDTQYF
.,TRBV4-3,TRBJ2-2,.,TGCGCCAGCAGCCGGGGGTCGGGGACCGGGGAGCTGTTTTTT,CASSRGSGTGELFF
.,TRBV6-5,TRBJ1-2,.,TGTGCCAGCAGCCTTTCCGGGGATGGCTACACCTTC,CASSLSGDGYTF
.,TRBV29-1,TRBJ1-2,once,TGCAGCGTTTATAGGGACGGCTACACCTTC,CSVYRDGYTF
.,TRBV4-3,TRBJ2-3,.,TGCGCCAGCAGCCAAGAAAGTGGGATCGACACAGATACGCAGTATTTT,CASSQESGIDTDTQYF
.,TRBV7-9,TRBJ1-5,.,TGTGCCAGCAGCTCAACGGACAGCACAAATCAGCCCCAGCATTTT,CASSSTDSTNQPQHF
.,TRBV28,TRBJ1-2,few,TGTGCCAGCAGTCCGACTCCCTATGGCTACACCTTC,CASSPTPYGYTF
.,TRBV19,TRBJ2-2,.,TGTGCCAGTAGTACCTCGGCAGGGGCGAACACCGGGGAGCTGTTTTTT,CASSTSAGANTGELFF
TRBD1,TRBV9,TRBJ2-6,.,TGTGCCAGCAGCGAGGTCCGGGGACAGATTTACTCTGGGGCCAACGTCCTGACTTTC,CASSEVRGQIYSGANVLTF
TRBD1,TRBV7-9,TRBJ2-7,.,TGTGCCAGCAGCCCCGGCCCGGGACAGGGTCCCTACGAGCAGTACTTC,CASSPGPGQGPYEQYF
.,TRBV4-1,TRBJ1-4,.,TGCGCCAGCAGCCAAGACCCCCCGATTAATGAAAAACTGTTTTTT,CASSQDPPINEKLFF
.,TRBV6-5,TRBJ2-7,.,TGTGCCAGCAGGATCAGGTCTGAGCAGTACTTC,CASRIRSEQYF
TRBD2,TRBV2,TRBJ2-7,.,TGTGCCAGCAGTGGTGGAGTAAGCGGGGACGAGCAGTACTTC,CASSGGVSGDEQYF
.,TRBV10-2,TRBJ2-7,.,TGCGCCAGCAGTCTGCTCGCAAGCACCTACGAGCAGTACTTC,CASSLLASTYEQYF
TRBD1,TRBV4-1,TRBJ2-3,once,TGCGCCAGCAGCCTACGAGGGGGCGACACAGATACGCAGTATTTT,CASSLRGGDTDTQYF
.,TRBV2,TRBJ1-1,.,TGTGCCAGCATAAAATCGGCCGAAGCTTTCTTT,CASIKSAEAFF
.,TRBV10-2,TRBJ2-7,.,TGCGCCAGCAGTGGTGGCGGCTACGAGCAGTACTTC,CASSGGGYEQYF
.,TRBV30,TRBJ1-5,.,TGTGCCTGGAGTGTCTCAGGCGACAATCAGCCCCAGCATTTT,CAWSVSGDNQPQHF
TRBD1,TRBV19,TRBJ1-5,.,TGTGCCAGTACTCAGGGGGGTCAGCCCCAGCATTTT,CASTQGGQPQHF
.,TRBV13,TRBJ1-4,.,TGTGCCAGCAGCCAGGACACGGCAGGGGAAAAACTGTTTTTT,CASSQDTAGEKLFF
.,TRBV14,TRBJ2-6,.,TGTGCCAGCAGCCACGGGGCTGGGGCCAACGTCCTGACTTTC,CASSHGAGANVLTF
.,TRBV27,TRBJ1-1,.,TGTGCCAGCAGTTGGACAGTAAACACTGAAGCTTTCTTT,CASSWTVNTEAFF
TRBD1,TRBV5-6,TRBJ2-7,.,TGTGCCAGCAGCTACGGACAGGGAACTGGCGAGCAGTACTTC,CASSYGQGTGEQYF
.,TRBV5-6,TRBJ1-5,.,TGTGCCAGCAGCACCCGACAGTTAGATAATCAGCCCCAGCATTTT,CASSTRQLDNQPQHF